The T cell receptor beta chain described here comes from a study of regulatory T cells in long-lasting Graves disease. In germline, CDR1 is SNHLY, CDR2 FYNNEI. J gave up 0 bases and V 2 bases, and 7 bases lay outside the gene matches. CDR3 length: 16 amino acids. Sample time point: newly diagnosed GD, antithyroid drugs for less than 3 months. With RNA extracted from PBMCs as input, the TCR library was made. Assembly of TCR beta libraries relied on iRepertoire HTBI primers together with Arm-PCR of CDR3 regions. From the multiplex PCR reads, TCRdb called clonotypes with MiXCR, one entry per CDR3 protein. Among fewer than 550,000 distinct CDR3 sequences listed, roughly 17% were seen once. This sample was shared with a second study, whose subject was T cells in Graves' hyperthyroidism and ophthalmopathy.

The sequencing used peripheral blood mononuclear cells (PBMCs), collected at new diagnosis, from a patient treated with antithyroid drugs. The origin of this receptor is a woman aged 18-29 years with Graves disease. The V gene is TRBV2, the J gene TRBJ2-7; TRBD1 matches at 7 bases. CDR3 sequence: CASSEIPGQLSYEQYF. The CDR3 DNA reads TGTGCCAGCAGTGAAATTCCGGGACAGCTCTCCTACGAGCAGTACTTC.